These 3 T cell receptor beta chains originate from one sample sequenced in a study of shared clonotypes between healthy human individuals. Produced via immunoSEQ multiplex PCR; TCRdb's table is partial and in-frame only. The sample carries millions of clones, over 85% recorded once. Sequencing was done on a sample of naive CD4+ T cells sorted from blood. Subset reported: CD45RA+ positively selected. These receptors were obtained from a man aged 18 to 29 in good health.

The chain combines TRBV6-5 with TRBJ2-1, with TRBD2 matching over 9 bases. Trimming cost V 6 bases and J 9 bases; bases outside gene matches: 12. Germline V gene data show CDR1 as MNHEY and CDR2 as SVGAGI. This CDR3 contains 15 residues. CDR3 amino acids: CASSLLGTSNGEQFF. The CDR3 DNA is TGTGCCAGCAGCCTCTTGGGGACTAGCAACGGTGAGCAGTTCTTC.

This clone was seen a single time. The CDR3 nucleotides are TGTGCCATCAGTGATGAAGGGAACTATGGCTACACCTTC. It yields the protein CAISDEGNYGYTF. The genes are TRBV10-3 and TRBJ1-2; D gene ambiguous. Germline V gene data show CDR1 as ENHRY and CDR2 as SYGVKD. The CDR3 has 13 residues. The ends were cut back, 3 bases at V and 2 bases at J, with 7 bases in the middle.

V gene TRBV18 combines with J gene TRBJ1-2; D gene ambiguous. The CDR3 contains 14 residues. Germline lookup yields CDR1 KGHSH and CDR2 LQKENI. Between the trimmed V and J ends, which lost 0 bases and 2 bases, there was a span of 7 bases. The CDR3 DNA reads TGTGCCAGCTCACCACCAGAGGGAAACTATGGCTACACCTTC. Translated, it gives CASSPPEGNYGYTF.